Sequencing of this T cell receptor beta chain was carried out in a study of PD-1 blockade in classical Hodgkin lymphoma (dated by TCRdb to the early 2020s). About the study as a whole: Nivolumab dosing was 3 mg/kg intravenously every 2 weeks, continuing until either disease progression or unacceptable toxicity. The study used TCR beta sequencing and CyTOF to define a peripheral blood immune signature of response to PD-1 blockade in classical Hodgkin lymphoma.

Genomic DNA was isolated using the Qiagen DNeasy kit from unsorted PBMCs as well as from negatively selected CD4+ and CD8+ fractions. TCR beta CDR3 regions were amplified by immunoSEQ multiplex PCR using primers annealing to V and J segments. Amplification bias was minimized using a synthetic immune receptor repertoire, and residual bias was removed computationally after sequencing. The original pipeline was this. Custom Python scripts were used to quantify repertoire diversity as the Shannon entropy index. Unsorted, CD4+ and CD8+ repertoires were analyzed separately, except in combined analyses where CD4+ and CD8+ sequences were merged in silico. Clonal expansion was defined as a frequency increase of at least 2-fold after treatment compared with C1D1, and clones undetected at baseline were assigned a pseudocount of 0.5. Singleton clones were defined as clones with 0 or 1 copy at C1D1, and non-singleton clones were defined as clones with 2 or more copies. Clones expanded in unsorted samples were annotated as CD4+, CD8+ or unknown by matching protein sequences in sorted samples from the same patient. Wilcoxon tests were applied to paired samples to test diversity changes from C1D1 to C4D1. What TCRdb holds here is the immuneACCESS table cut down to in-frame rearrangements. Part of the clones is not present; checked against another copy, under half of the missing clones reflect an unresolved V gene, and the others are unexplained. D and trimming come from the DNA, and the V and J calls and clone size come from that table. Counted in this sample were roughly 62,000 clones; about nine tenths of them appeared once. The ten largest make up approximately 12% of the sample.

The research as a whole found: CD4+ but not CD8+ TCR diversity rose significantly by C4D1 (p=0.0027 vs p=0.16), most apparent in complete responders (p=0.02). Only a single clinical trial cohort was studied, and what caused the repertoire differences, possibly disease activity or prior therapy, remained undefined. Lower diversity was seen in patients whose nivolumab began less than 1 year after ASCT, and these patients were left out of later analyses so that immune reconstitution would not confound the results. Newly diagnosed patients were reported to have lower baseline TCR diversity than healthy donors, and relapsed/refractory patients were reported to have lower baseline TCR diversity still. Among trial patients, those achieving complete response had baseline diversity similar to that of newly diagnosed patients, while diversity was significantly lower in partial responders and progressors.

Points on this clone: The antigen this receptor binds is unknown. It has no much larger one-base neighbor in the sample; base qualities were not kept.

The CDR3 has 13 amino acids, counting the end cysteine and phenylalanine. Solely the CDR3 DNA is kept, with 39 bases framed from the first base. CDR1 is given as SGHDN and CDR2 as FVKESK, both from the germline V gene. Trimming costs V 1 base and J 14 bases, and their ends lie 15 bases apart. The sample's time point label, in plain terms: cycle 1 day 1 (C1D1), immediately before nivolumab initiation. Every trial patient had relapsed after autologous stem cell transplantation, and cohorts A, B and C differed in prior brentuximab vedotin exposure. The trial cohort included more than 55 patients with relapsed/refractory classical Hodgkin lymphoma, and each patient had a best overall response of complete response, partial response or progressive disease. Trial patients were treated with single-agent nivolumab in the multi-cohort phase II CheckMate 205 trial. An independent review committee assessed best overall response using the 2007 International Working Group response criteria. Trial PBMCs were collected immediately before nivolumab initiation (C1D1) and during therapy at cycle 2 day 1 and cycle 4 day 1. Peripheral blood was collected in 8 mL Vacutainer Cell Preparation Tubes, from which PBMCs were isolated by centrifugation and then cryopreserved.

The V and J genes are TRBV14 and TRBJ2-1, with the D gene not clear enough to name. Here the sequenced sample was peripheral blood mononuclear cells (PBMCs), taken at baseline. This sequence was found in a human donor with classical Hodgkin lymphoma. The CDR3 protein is CASSQVRASNEFF. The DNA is TGTGCCAGCAGCCAAGTCCGGGCCTCGAACGAGTTCTTC.